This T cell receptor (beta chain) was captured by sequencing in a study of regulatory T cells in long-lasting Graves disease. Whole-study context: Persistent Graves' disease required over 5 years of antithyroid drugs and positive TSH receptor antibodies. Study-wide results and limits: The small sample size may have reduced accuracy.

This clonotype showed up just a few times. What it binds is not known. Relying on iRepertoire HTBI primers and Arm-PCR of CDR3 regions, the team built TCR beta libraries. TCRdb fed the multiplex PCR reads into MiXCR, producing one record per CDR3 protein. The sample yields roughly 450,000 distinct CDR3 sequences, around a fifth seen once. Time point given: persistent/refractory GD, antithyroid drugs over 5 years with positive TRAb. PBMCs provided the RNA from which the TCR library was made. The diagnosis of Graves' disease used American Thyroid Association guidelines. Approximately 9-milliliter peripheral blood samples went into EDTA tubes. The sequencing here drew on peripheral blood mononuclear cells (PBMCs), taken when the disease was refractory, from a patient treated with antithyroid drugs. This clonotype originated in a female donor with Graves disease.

CDR3 bases: TGTGCCAGCAGTTTAGGCGGGAGGGCCGACTACAATGAGCAGTTCTTC. Amino acids: CASSLGGRADYNEQFF. The J gene is TRBJ2-1, the V gene TRBV12-3 or TRBV12-4; TRBD2 matches at 9 bases. The CDR3 is 16 residues long. V was pared by 1 base and J by 3 bases, with 4 bases of the junction left unmatched.